The present T cell receptor beta chain was sequenced within a study of identical twins. CDR3 length: 15 amino acids. With V trimmed by 5 bases and J by 5 bases, 5 bases remained unmatched. CDR1 and CDR2 from the germline V gene are MNHEY and SMNVEV (reference sequence). Regarding the study as a whole: Monozygotic twin pairs showed more out-of-frame TCR alpha sharing than models estimated. Cross-sectional statistics underpinned the conclusions; the same donors were not followed.

On this clonotype itself: The antigen is not known.

Unique molecular identifiers were present on the cDNA, which also gained a universal primer site by template switching. TCRdb re-called the 5' RACE reads with MiXCR, one entry per CDR3 protein. This table holds about 280,000 distinct CDR3 sequences, around 8.8% found once. Only healthy Caucasians were included as donors. The sample was also reused in another study, on yellow fever vaccine responses in identical twins.

The clonotype comes from a woman aged 18 to 35 in good health. Sequencing used memory (CD45RO+) T cells sorted from blood. The V call is TRBV27, the J call TRBJ2-3; TRBD2 matches 12 bases. The CDR3: CASSPTSGSKDTQYF. CDR3 nucleotide sequence: TGTGCCAGCAGTCCGACTAGCGGGAGTAAAGATACGCAGTATTTT.